The 12 T cell receptor beta chains listed next were all sequenced from one sample in a study of graft-versus-host responses after intestinal transplantation. Profiling relied on immunoSEQ multiplex PCR, and the TCRdb table lists in-frame clones only, not all of them. This sample has approximately 13,000 clones, with 30% to 40% found just once. Irradiated, violet-dye-labeled stimulator cells, some 200,000 in number, were plated with some 200,000 CFSE-labeled responder cells. The sample here was alloreactive CD8+ T cells from a mixed lymphocyte reaction culture, taken before intestinal transplant. As to subset: CFSE-low proliferating T cells sorted from roughly 6-day pre-transplant mixed lymphocyte reaction (GvH or HvG direction). The receptor source for this set is a human patient who received an intestinal transplant.

This rearrangement joins TRBV7-6 to TRBJ2-1; D is ambiguous. CDR1 is SGHVS, CDR2 FNYEAQ, per germline. This CDR3 has 13 residues. V lost 3 bases to trimming and J lost 4 bases, with 7 bases between them. CDR3 residues: CASSLGEYNEQFF. CDR3 in DNA: TGTGCCAGCAGCTTGGGCGAGTACAATGAGCAGTTCTTC.

The chain recombines TRBV10-2 with TRBJ1-1; D unresolved. The germline V gene encodes CDR1 WSHSY and CDR2 SAAADI. The germline V and J ends were trimmed by 7 bases and 6 bases, with 12 bases remaining between them. The CDR3 consists of 12 residues. The chain's CDR3 is CASKYWGAEAFF. CDR3 coding DNA: TGCGCCAGCAAGTATTGGGGAGCTGAAGCTTTCTTT.

The chain carries TRBV13 and TRBJ1-4, with 9 nucleotides matching TRBD1. The ends lost 1 base at V and 10 bases at J; junction bases unmatched: 4. The CDR3 spans 14 residues. Germline lookup yields CDR1 PRHDT and CDR2 FYEKMQ (reference sequence). CDR3 residues: CASSLATGGGKLFF. The CDR3 DNA follows: TGTGCCAGCAGCTTAGCGACAGGGGGAGGAAAACTGTTTTTT.

V usage is TRBV27 and J usage is TRBJ1-5; D uncertain. The V end lost 5 bases, the J end lost 2 bases, and 10 bases lay between the germline ends. Germline V gene data show CDR1 as MNHEY and CDR2 as SMNVEV (reference sequence). This CDR3 is 14 amino acids long. The CDR3 is CASSPLGGNQPQHF. CDR3 coding DNA: TGTGCCAGCAGTCCCCTCGGGGGCAATCAGCCCCAGCATTTT.

The chain has TRBV2 and TRBJ1-1; D remains unclear. CDR1 and CDR2 from the germline V gene are SNHLY and FYNNEI. V was shortened by 9 bases and J by 5 bases, with 19 bases between the two germline ends. This CDR3 comprises 14 residues. As DNA, the CDR3 is TGTGCCAGGGGGTGGAGGCCATTCCAGACTGAAGCTTTCTTT. Its translation: CARGWRPFQTEAFF. Using reference TRBV2 and TRBJ1-1 for the parts outside the CDR3, the full variable domain is EPEVTQTPSHQVTQMGQEVILRCVPISNHLYFYWYRQILGQKVEFLVSFYNNEISEKSEIFDDQFSVERPDGSNFTLKIRSTKLEDSAMYFCARGWRPFQTEAFFGQGTRLTVV.

CDR3 nucleotide sequence: TGTGCCAGCAGCTTATTTGAAGGGGGACAGGGAGGCTACACCTTC. Translating it yields CASSLFEGGQGGYTF. This chain uses TRBV7-9 with TRBJ1-2; 9 bases are a match to TRBD1. The V segment lost 2 bases and the J segment 8 bases; nucleotides outside the gene matches: 9. Germline-derived CDR1 and CDR2 are SEHNR and FQNEAQ (reference sequence). The CDR3 has 15 amino acids.

The chain uses TRBV7-9 and TRBJ2-7; D is possibly TRBD2 (6 bases). With 4 bases removed from V and 0 bases from J, the gap between germline ends came to 16 bases. Germline CDR1 SEHNR, CDR2 FQNEAQ (reference sequence). The length of the CDR3 is 16 residues. CDR3 nucleotide sequence: TGTGCCAGCAGCTCCTGGGCGGGACTCAACTCCTACGAGCAGTACTTC. Protein sequence: CASSSWAGLNSYEQYF.

The rearrangement uses TRBV6-5 and TRBJ1-2, with a weak D call TRBD1 (6 bases). V lost 0 bases and J lost 7, with 18 bases in between. The germline CDR1 and CDR2 sequences are MNHEY and SVGAGI. CDR3 size: 16 residues. The CDR3: CASSYSLDGGPSGYTF. The DNA of the CDR3 is TGTGCCAGCAGTTACTCACTGGATGGGGGGCCTTCTGGCTACACCTTC.

This rearrangement joins TRBV11-2 to TRBJ2-1; D is ambiguous. The CDR3 has 14 residues. Deletions cut 7 bases from V and 7 bases from J, with 17 bases between. Per germline, CDR1 SGHAT and CDR2 FQNNGV. The CDR3 here is CASTNPFGYNEQFF. CDR3 coding DNA: TGTGCCAGCACCAACCCCTTCGGGTATAATGAGCAGTTCTTC.

This rearrangement joins TRBV29-1 to TRBJ1-1; TRBD1 aligns across 7 bases. The germline gives CDR1 SQVTM, CDR2 ANQGSEA. This CDR3 is 15 amino acids long. V lost 5 bases, J lost 0 bases, and 9 bases stayed unmatched. CDR3 residues: CSVQGTEIMNTEAFF. CDR3 in DNA: TGCAGCGTTCAAGGGACAGAAATCATGAACACTGAAGCTTTCTTT.

This chain uses TRBV6-5 with TRBJ2-7, with a weak D call TRBD1 (6 bases). Germline V gene lookup returns CDR1 MNHEY and CDR2 SVGAGI. The CDR3 is made up of 13 amino acids. The V end was cut by 8 bases, the J end by 1 base, with 12 bases between. The DNA of the CDR3 is TGTGCCAGCTCCCATGGGACATCCTACGAGCAGTACTTC. Amino acids: CASSHGTSYEQYF.

This chain connects TRBV29-1 to TRBJ1-2; D not certain. Germline V gene data show CDR1 as SQVTM and CDR2 as ANQGSEA. Deletions cut 6 bases from V and 7 bases from J, with 12 bases between. The CDR3 runs to 11 residues. The CDR3 loop reads CSVRTTLGYTF. The CDR3 DNA reads TGCAGCGTCAGGACGACCCTTGGCTACACCTTC.